A selection of T cell receptor beta chains follows, all from one sample in a study of cytomegalovirus exposure and HLA in healthy donors. The repertoire was sequenced with immunoSEQ multiplex PCR; TCRdb's copy has only in-frame clones and lacks some. The profile shows approximately 210,000 clones, about three quarters of them singletons. Sequenced: PBMCs. The origin of the receptors is a male donor in good health and CMV-seronegative. The CDR3 runs from the conserved cysteine through the conserved F or W. D genes are given only for firm matches. The size of a clone is reported for some rows only, either as once, few or many, or as a class for expanded clones.

d_gene,v_gene,j_gene,abundance,len,CDR3nt,CDR3aa
NA,TRBV6-1,TRBJ2-7,few,16,TGTGCCAGCAGTGAAGTACCGGGTGGCAGGGCTGAAGAGCAGTACTTC,CASSEVPGGRAEEQYF
NA,TRBV29-1,TRBJ1-5,NA,13,TGCAGCGTGACGGAGGACGGAATACAGCCCCAGCATTTT,CSVTEDGIQPQHF
TRBD2,TRBV19,TRBJ2-6,NA,18,TGTGCCAGTAGTATGAGACTAGCGGGAGCTTCAGGGGCCAACGTCCTGACTTTC,CASSMRLAGASGANVLTF
TRBD1,TRBV5-4,TRBJ2-1,NA,15,TGTGCCAGCAGCTTGGAGCAGGGGGTAGGGAATGAGCAGTTCTTC,CASSLEQGVGNEQFF
TRBD2,TRBV6-4,TRBJ2-3,NA,14,TGTGCCAGCAGTGACAGCGGGAGCCCAGATACGCAGTATTTT,CASSDSGSPDTQYF
TRBD2,TRBV9,TRBJ2-1,once,14,TGTGCCAGCAGCGTCAGCGGGAAGTTAGATGAGCAGTTCTTC,CASSVSGKLDEQFF
NA,TRBV28,TRBJ1-5,few,15,TGTGCCAGCAGAGTAGGAACAGGGTACAATCAGCCCCAGCATTTT,CASRVGTGYNQPQHF
NA,TRBV19,TRBJ2-2,NA,15,TGTGCCAGTAGTATGGGGGGAATGAACACCGGGGAGCTGTTTTTT,CASSMGGMNTGELFF
NA,TRBV6-1,TRBJ1-5,NA,13,TGTGCCAGCAGTGAATTAGGAGGGCAGCCCCAGCATTTT,CASSELGGQPQHF
NA,TRBV7-3,TRBJ1-1,NA,15,TGTGCCAGCAGCTTAAACCCGTGGAGGAACACTGAAGCTTTCTTT,CASSLNPWRNTEAFF
TRBD1,TRBV5-5,TRBJ1-6,few,15,TGTGCCAGCAGCTTGGTACAGGGGTTGAATTCACCCCTCCACTTT,CASSLVQGLNSPLHF